This T cell receptor beta chain was found in a study of blood T cell repertoires in COVID-19. The assay was immunoSEQ multiplex PCR, and TCRdb's table has in-frame clones only and misses some. Seen here are about 480,000 clones, 70% to 90% observed once, and the top ten hold approximately 2%. The CDR3 length is 13 residues. Germline V gene data show CDR1 as MDHEN and CDR2 as SYDVKM. The germline V and J ends were trimmed by 6 bases and 5 bases, with 11 bases remaining between them. This TCR was sampled from a woman aged 18-30 years with acute COVID-19. The sample was PBMCs or T cells enriched from blood (not recorded which). The chain joins TRBV28 to TRBJ1-5; maybe TRBD1 (5 bases). CDR3 loop: CASSRGFHQPQHF. CDR3 bases: TGTGCCAGCAGCCGGGGGTTCCATCAGCCCCAGCATTTT.